This TCR beta chain was sequenced for a study of T cell changes during pregnancy in multiple sclerosis. Only in-frame clones appear in the TCRdb table, and some are missing; sequencing was by immunoSEQ multiplex PCR. The sample shows about 59,000 clones, approximately 94% of them seen only once. Trimming left V 2 bases short and J 1 base short, with 12 bases between. Germline CDR1 SGHVS, CDR2 FQNEAQ. This CDR3 has 15 residues. The specimen comprised CD8+ T cells from peripheral blood mononuclear cells, sampled after pregnancy. The sequence came from a female donor with multiple sclerosis, enrolled in a pregnancy study. V gene TRBV7-8 combines with J gene TRBJ2-7; D possibly corresponds to TRBD2 (6 bases). This CDR3 reads CASSLTEGRSYEQYF. DNA of the CDR3: TGTGCCAGCAGCTTAACGGAGGGTCGGTCCTACGAGCAGTACTTC. The whole variable domain, remainder taken from reference TRBV7-8 and TRBJ2-7, is GAGVSQSPRYKVAKRGQDVALRCDPISGHVSLFWYQQALGQGPEFLTYFQNEAQLDKSGLPSDRFFAERPEGSVSTLKIQRTQQEDSAVYLCASSLTEGRSYEQYFGPGTRLTVT.